The 32 T cell receptor beta chains given below trace back to one sample, sequenced in a study of cytomegalovirus exposure and HLA in healthy donors. PCR primers comprised 60 Vbeta and 13 Jbeta primers. Only in-frame clones appear in the TCRdb table, and some are missing; sequencing was by immunoSEQ multiplex PCR. The table includes some 140,000 clones, 65% to 85% detected once. Sequenced: PBMCs. The source is a man aged 45 to 65 in good health and CMV-seronegative.

The chain has TRBV2 and TRBJ2-7; D gene unclear. The CDR3 totals 13 residues. Germline loops: CDR1 SNHLY, CDR2 FYNNEI. Deletions cut 8 bases from V and 3 bases from J, with 14 bases between. The CDR3 region is CASVVDTYYEQYF. In DNA form, the CDR3 reads TGTGCCAGCGTAGTTGACACCTACTACGAGCAGTACTTC.

This chain uses TRBV7-6 with TRBJ1-3, with D possibly being TRBD1 (6 bases). The V end lost 2 bases, the J end lost 8 bases, and 13 bases lay between the germline ends. Germline assignment: CDR1 SGHVS and CDR2 FNYEAQ. The CDR3 is 14 residues long. The CDR3 loop is CASSLSGTQDTIYF. DNA for the CDR3: TGTGCCAGCAGCTTATCGGGGACACAGGACACCATATATTTT.

J is TRBJ1-6 and V is TRBV5-4, with a tentative D call TRBD1 (5 bases). CDR3 length: 18 residues. V dropped 4 bases and J dropped 3 bases, with 20 bases sitting between them. Per germline, CDR1 SGHNT and CDR2 YYREEE (reference sequence). Here the CDR3 DNA reads TGTGCCAGCAGCCCCTATACAGGCGGTTCGGGCTATAATTCACCCCTCCACTTT. Protein product: CASSPYTGGSGYNSPLHF.

This clone appeared once. V usage is TRBV28 and J usage is TRBJ1-2, with D hard to call. Trimming stripped 3 bases from V and 5 bases from J, with 13 bases between. This CDR3 contains 14 residues. Looked up from germline, CDR1 is MDHEN and CDR2 is SYDVKM. Here the CDR3 reads CASSLRESWYGYTF. The CDR3 nucleotides read TGTGCCAGCAGTTTGAGGGAGTCGTGGTATGGCTACACCTTC.

This clone has a handful of counts. This rearrangement joins TRBV27 to TRBJ2-3, with 8 nucleotides matching TRBD1. CDR3 length equals 15 residues. With 1 base clipped from V and 2 bases from J, the junction kept 2 bases outside the gene matches. CDR1 is MNHEY, CDR2 SMNVEV, per germline (reference sequence). CDR3 loop: CASSLWGQDTDTQYF. In nucleotides, the CDR3 is TGTGCCAGCAGTTTATGGGGACAGGACACAGATACGCAGTATTTT.

This chain joins TRBV18 and TRBJ2-1; tentatively, D is TRBD2 (6 bases). V shed 1 base and J shed 8 bases, with 12 bases lying between them. This CDR3 is 14 amino acids long. Germline CDR1 is KGHSH and CDR2 is LQKENI. CDR3 loop: CASSPRGLFDEQFF. The CDR3 nucleotides are TGTGCCAGCTCACCACGGGGACTTTTCGATGAGCAGTTCTTC.

This clone was observed once. The V gene is TRBV18, the J gene TRBJ1-2; D is ambiguous. The CDR3 is made up of 15 amino acids. Trimming left V 5 bases short and J 6 bases short, with 19 bases between. Germline CDR1 KGHSH, CDR2 LQKENI. The CDR3 bases are TGTGCCAGCTCATCTACAGACACGGTGCGGGATGGCTACACCTTC. Its translation is CASSSTDTVRDGYTF.

This clone was observed once. V is TRBV25-1 and J is TRBJ1-4, with 9 bases matching TRBD1. Trimming took 4 bases from V and 0 from J; bases not matched to a gene: 6. The germline gives CDR1 MGHDK, CDR2 SYGVNS. CDR3 size: 17 residues. The CDR3 DNA sequence: TGTGCCAGCAGTGGTGAGGGACAGGGCGCAACTAATGAAAAACTGTTTTTT. Translating it yields CASSGEGQGATNEKLFF.

This clone was detected only once. The gene calls are TRBV7-2 and TRBJ1-1, with 12 positions matching TRBD1. This CDR3 comprises 14 residues. Trimming removed 4 bases from V and 5 bases from J; junction bases left unmatched: 2. Germline V lookup: CDR1 SGHTA, CDR2 FQGNSA. The CDR3 coding sequence is TGTGCCAGCAGCTGGGACAGGGGGCGGACTGAAGCTTTCTTT. This translates into CASSWDRGRTEAFF.

The J gene is TRBJ2-7, the V gene TRBV6-1; 8 bases agree with TRBD2. The length of the CDR3 is 14 residues. Trimming took 4 bases from V and 6 from J; bases not matched to a gene: 8. CDR1 and CDR2 (germline): MNHNS, SASEGT. CDR3 coding DNA: TGTGCCAGCAGTGTGAGCGGGAGAGTCGGCGAGCAGTACTTC. This translates into CASSVSGRVGEQYF.

The chain uses TRBV10-1 and TRBJ2-1; TRBD2 matches 11 bases. Per the germline V gene, CDR1 is WNHNN and CDR2 is SYGVQD (reference sequence). The CDR3 is 15 residues long. V gave up 5 bases and J gave up 9 bases; unmatched junction bases: 9. In DNA form, the CDR3 reads TGCGCCAGCAGTAGATTAGCGGGAGGGCCGGGTGAGCAGTTCTTC. Its translation is CASSRLAGGPGEQFF.

V is TRBV10-2 and J is TRBJ2-7; 8 bases map to TRBD1. Germline V gene lookup returns CDR1 WSHSY and CDR2 SAAADI. The CDR3 loop spans 14 amino acids. J lost 4 bases, V lost 2 bases, and 4 bases had no gene match. The CDR3 loop is CASSEGRGQYEQYF. DNA of the CDR3: TGCGCCAGCAGTGAGGGCAGGGGGCAATACGAGCAGTACTTC.

The chain couples TRBV5-1 to TRBJ2-5; 8 bases map to TRBD1. Germline values: CDR1 SGHRS, CDR2 YFSETQ. Trimming cost V 4 bases and J 6 bases; bases outside gene matches: 11. The CDR3 runs 15 residues. The CDR3 DNA sequence: TGCGCCAGCAGCACCGGGACAGGAGGGCAGCAGACCCAGTACTTC. As protein: CASSTGTGGQQTQYF.

In regard to this clone: One junction end disagrees with the germline gene, perhaps due to a read error. The chain has TRBV7-7 and TRBJ2-1; 11 bases fit TRBD1. CDR3 size: 15 residues. The germline V gene encodes CDR1 SSHAT and CDR2 FNYEAQ (reference sequence). CDR3 amino acids: CASSPGTGGYNEQFF. The CDR3 coding sequence is TGTGCTAGCAGCCCCGGGACAGGGGGTTATAATGAGCAGTTCTTC.

The chain employs TRBV15 and TRBJ1-4, with TRBD1 matching over 9 bases. Germline assignment: CDR1 LNHNV and CDR2 YYDKDF (reference sequence). The CDR3 runs to 15 residues. The trim removed 0 bases at V and 6 bases at J, leaving 2 bases unmatched. CDR3 in amino acids: CATSRETGGDEKLFF. CDR3 bases: TGTGCCACCAGCAGAGAGACAGGGGGTGATGAAAAACTGTTTTTT.

The rearrangement links TRBV5-1 to TRBJ2-1; 8 positions agree with TRBD1. This CDR3 spans 15 amino acids. The J segment lost 6 bases and the V segment lost 4 bases, leaving 9 bases of the junction unmatched. Germline V CDR1 and CDR2: SGHRS, YFSETQ. CDR3 residues: CASSRTGTGSNEQFF. The CDR3 DNA follows: TGCGCCAGCAGCCGGACAGGGACGGGCAGCAATGAGCAGTTCTTC.

The chain couples TRBV19 to TRBJ2-2; no definite D call. Germline CDR1 is LNHDA and CDR2 is SQIVND (reference sequence). V lost 3 bases to trimming and J lost 1 base, with 6 bases between them. CDR3 length equals 14 residues. CDR3 sequence: CASSIRGNTGELFF. In DNA, the CDR3 is TGTGCCAGTAGTATCAGAGGGAACACCGGGGAGCTGTTTTTT.

The chain couples TRBV4-3 to TRBJ2-7, with 8 bases that match TRBD2. The V gene's germline CDR1 is LGHNA and CDR2 YSLEER. The J segment lost 0 bases and the V segment lost 0 bases, leaving 19 bases of the junction unmatched. The CDR3 is 21 residues long. The CDR3, as DNA: TGCGCCAGCAGCCAAGATGCTCCTAGGACACTATTAGCGGGGAGCTCCTACGAGCAGTACTTC. It is translated as CASSQDAPRTLLAGSSYEQYF.

The chain carries TRBV6-4 and TRBJ1-4; D unresolved. The CDR3 has 15 residues. Trimming pared 7 bases from V and 5 bases from J, leaving 17 bases between. CDR1 is MRHNA, CDR2 SNTAGT, per germline. The CDR3 coding sequence is TGTGCCAGCAAAGTGCCGAACACCCCAAATGAAAAACTGTTTTTT. Residues: CASKVPNTPNEKLFF.

V and J are TRBV27 and TRBJ1-5; 7 bases are shared with TRBD1. Per germline, CDR1 MNHEY and CDR2 SMNVEV (reference sequence). The V segment lost 4 bases and the J segment 6 bases; nucleotides outside the gene matches: 15. The CDR3 covers 17 residues. The CDR3 here is CASSYEPQQGSRQPQHF. DNA of the CDR3: TGTGCCAGCAGTTACGAGCCCCAACAGGGGAGCCGTCAGCCCCAGCATTTT.

The chain has TRBV29-1 and TRBJ2-6; the D is unclear. V was clipped by 4 bases and J by 0 bases, with 7 bases between them. Germline loops: CDR1 SQVTM, CDR2 ANQGSEA. The CDR3 totals 14 residues. The CDR3 loop reads CSVASLSGANVLTF. CDR3 DNA: TGCAGCGTTGCGTCACTCTCTGGGGCCAACGTCCTGACTTTC.

The V gene is TRBV5-1, the J gene TRBJ2-1; 8 positions agree with TRBD1. V trimming: 0 bases; J trimming: 9 bases; junction bases outside the gene matches: 8. Per the germline V gene, CDR1 is SGHRS and CDR2 is YFSETQ. The CDR3 is made up of 15 amino acids. CDR3 residues: CASSLAQGAQGEQFF. The CDR3 DNA is TGCGCCAGCAGCTTGGCGCAGGGGGCGCAGGGTGAGCAGTTCTTC.

The CDR3, as DNA: TGTGCCAGCAACCTAGCGGGAGGGGATCGCGGAAACATTCAGTACTTC. This translates into CASNLAGGDRGNIQYF. This chain connects TRBV7-2 to TRBJ2-4, with 12 bases identical to TRBD2. The V and J ends lost 7 bases and 6 bases, in that order; junction bases with no gene match: 10. Germline V gene sequence: CDR1 SGHTA, CDR2 FQGNSA. The CDR3 is made up of 16 amino acids.

The chain uses TRBV27 and TRBJ2-5, with 12 bases aligning to TRBD2. The junction had 5 bases not matched to a gene; V was cut back by 5 bases and J by 1 base. The CDR3 spans 16 residues. Germline V lookup: CDR1 MNHEY, CDR2 SMNVEV (reference sequence). CDR3 region: CASSPWTSGAQETQYF. CDR3 nucleotides: TGTGCCAGCAGTCCTTGGACTAGCGGGGCCCAAGAGACCCAGTACTTC.

The chain has TRBV18 and TRBJ2-1; TRBD2 matches 8 bases. The CDR3 spans 17 residues. The junction had 17 bases not matched to a gene; V was cut back by 4 bases and J by 9 bases. Germline loops: CDR1 KGHSH, CDR2 LQKENI. The CDR3 DNA sequence: TGTGCCAGCTCACGGGTCCAGGGGACTAGTTGGCCTTCTGAGCAGTTCTTC. Protein product: CASSRVQGTSWPSEQFF.

The chain carries TRBV7-9 and TRBJ2-3; the D is unclear. Germline-derived CDR1 and CDR2 are SEHNR and FQNEAQ (reference sequence). The CDR3 has 11 residues. The V gene lost 5 bases and the J gene lost 5 bases, with 5 bases spanning the gap. The CDR3 DNA sequence: TGTGCCAGCAGCCAGATAGATACGCAGTATTTT. It translates to CASSQIDTQYF.

This chain links TRBV2 with TRBJ2-3; weak D call: TRBD1 (6 bases). The CDR3 contains 15 residues. CDR1 and CDR2 from the germline V gene are SNHLY and FYNNEI. V lost 4 bases, J lost 0 bases, and 11 bases lay in between. CDR3 nucleotide sequence: TGTGCCAGCAGTGCACAGGGATCTAGCACAGATACGCAGTATTTT. Protein: CASSAQGSSTDTQYF.

The rearrangement links TRBV2 to TRBJ1-2; no reliable D call. The CDR3 is made up of 14 amino acids. Germline V gene data show CDR1 as SNHLY and CDR2 as FYNNEI. V was pared by 8 bases and J by 6 bases, with 19 bases between. This chain's CDR3 is CASSFEAGSDGYTF. CDR3 sequence (DNA): TGTGCCAGCTCCTTTGAGGCGGGATCTGATGGCTACACCTTC.

This sequence joins TRBV19 and TRBJ1-1; TRBD1 is a possible D gene (6 bases). The CDR3 contains 14 residues. Trimming removed 7 bases at V and 4 bases at J, with 16 bases between. CDR1 and CDR2 from the germline V gene are LNHDA and SQIVND (reference sequence). This chain's CDR3 is CASNRRGGPTEAFF. For the CDR3, the DNA is TGTGCCAGTAACCGTCGAGGGGGTCCCACTGAAGCTTTCTTT.

V gene TRBV19 combines with J gene TRBJ2-5, with TRBD1 matching 7 bases. Trimming took 5 bases from V and 2 from J; bases not matched to a gene: 8. Germline V lookup: CDR1 LNHDA, CDR2 SQIVND (reference sequence). The CDR3 has 15 amino acids. CDR3 amino acids: CASSPTRDRQETQYF. CDR3 DNA sequence: TGTGCCAGTAGTCCTACCCGGGACAGACAAGAGACCCAGTACTTC.

J is TRBJ1-1 and V is TRBV4-1; 7 nucleotides agree with TRBD1. This CDR3 contains 14 residues. Germline V CDR1 and CDR2: MGHRA, YSYEKL. The junction had 10 bases not matched to a gene; V was cut back by 3 bases and J by 9 bases. DNA of the CDR3: TGCGCCAGCAGCCAGCCGATAGGGACAGCCCAAGCTTTCTTT. As protein: CASSQPIGTAQAFF.

The rearrangement links TRBV6-5 to TRBJ2-2, with a weak D call TRBD2 (6 bases). V was shortened by 2 bases and J by 4 bases, with 14 bases between the two germline ends. The CDR3 loop spans 16 amino acids. CDR1 MNHEY and CDR2 SVGAGI come from the germline V gene. The CDR3 nucleotides are TGTGCCAGCAGTTACGGAGGTAGCGGAGCCACCGGGGAGCTGTTTTTT. It codes for CASSYGGSGATGELFF.